This T cell receptor (beta chain) was observed in a study of T cell changes during pregnancy in multiple sclerosis. Germline loops: CDR1 LNHDA, CDR2 SQIVND (reference sequence). The CDR3 runs 16 residues. Trimming pared 2 bases from V and 6 bases from J, leaving 16 bases between. Data came from immunoSEQ multiplex PCR; TCRdb stores just in-frame clones and leaves some out. The sample carries 50,000 to 75,000 clones, nearly 95% recorded once. The clonotype originates from a female donor with multiple sclerosis, enrolled in a pregnancy study. This specimen was CD8+ T cells from peripheral blood mononuclear cells, taken in the third trimester of pregnancy. The rearrangement joins TRBV19 to TRBJ2-2, with D possibly TRBD1 on 5 matching bases. The CDR3, as DNA: TGTGCCAGTAGTATATCCGCAGGGAAAGGTTCCGGGGAGCTGTTTTTT. Translation: CASSISAGKGSGELFF.